This T cell receptor beta chain was identified during a study of neurological immune-mediated disorders. Germline CDR1 SGHTA, CDR2 FQGNSA. The CDR3 consists of 14 residues. J lost 7 bases, V lost 4 bases, and 9 bases had no gene match. This clonotype was detected many times. The cDNA was produced through 5'RACE with 10-nucleotide random UMIs. Each sequencing run yielded over 200 million TCR-beta sequences from 15-18 subjects. A single record per CDR3 protein comes from TCRdb applying MiXCR to the 5' RACE reads. In the table there are 50,000 to 75,000 distinct CDR3 sequences, roughly an eighth of which are singletons.

This receptor was identified in a woman aged 55-69 years with HTLV-1-associated myelopathy (HAM/TSP). The sequenced sample consisted of PBMCs. The rearrangement links TRBV7-2 to TRBJ1-1; 7 nucleotides align to TRBD1. The CDR3 DNA is TGTGCCAGCAGCTCAGGACAGGTAGGGAGTGAAGCTTTCTTT. Translating gives CASSSGQVGSEAFF.